These T cell receptor beta chains were read from a single sample in a study of blood T cell repertoires in COVID-19. The assay was immunoSEQ multiplex PCR, and TCRdb's table has in-frame clones only and misses some. This table holds around 50,000 clones, roughly 90% found once. The sequenced sample was peripheral blood. Receptor source: a human donor in a cohort sampled during active COVID-19. Each CDR3 is given with its conserved first and last residue. D genes are given only for firm matches. Rows may omit the clone size; those that give it use once, few, many or a size class.

CDR3,DNA,D,J,size,V
CASSGFRDREYEQYF,TGTGCCAGTAGTGGCTTCCGGGACAGAGAATACGAGCAGTACTTC,TRBD1,TRBJ2-7,NA,TRBV19
CASTTRGGGAVEQFF,TGTGCCAGCACCACCCGGGGCGGGGGGGCGGTTGAGCAGTTCTTC,TRBD2,TRBJ2-1,NA,TRBV6-7
CATSRDMGGDGNQPQHF,TGTGCCACCAGCAGAGATATGGGCGGGGATGGCAATCAGCCCCAGCATTTT,NA,TRBJ1-5,NA,TRBV15
CASQTSGRGTGELFF,TGTGCCAGTCAGACTAGCGGGAGAGGTACCGGGGAGCTGTTTTTT,TRBD2,TRBJ2-2,NA,TRBV28
CASSSRSRGDYGYTF,TGCGCCAGCAGCTCTCGCTCCAGGGGGGACTATGGCTACACCTTC,TRBD1,TRBJ1-2,NA,TRBV4-1
CASSYSETGELFF,TGTGCCAGCAGTTACTCGGAGACCGGGGAGCTGTTTTTT,NA,TRBJ2-2,few,TRBV6-2/TRBV6-3
CASSRDRAYEQYF,TGTGCCAGCAGCCGGGACAGGGCATACGAGCAGTACTTC,TRBD1,TRBJ2-7,NA,TRBV3-1/TRBV3-2
CASSPGTGRYGYTF,TGTGCCAGCAGCCCCGGAACAGGGAGATATGGCTACACCTTC,NA,TRBJ1-2,once,TRBV4-2
CASSQDQVGGDTDTQYF,TGTGCCAGCAGCCAAGATCAAGTGGGGGGGGACACAGATACGCAGTATTTT,TRBD2,TRBJ2-3,NA,TRBV3-1/TRBV3-2
CASSNRDRIYEQYF,TGTGCCAGCAGCAACCGGGACAGGATCTACGAGCAGTACTTC,TRBD1,TRBJ2-7,NA,TRBV27